Detailed here is one T cell receptor (beta chain). Its antigen remains unidentified. This sample is part of a study of high-grade serous ovarian cancer treatment subgroups. Across the study: Samples averaged 14,192 reads and over 6,000 unique TCR beta rearrangements. Study-level points and caveats: Only CDR3 was analyzed; CDR1 and CDR2 were not. Clonal relatedness tracked neoantigen level, and by trend copy number and mutation load. Different patients shared almost no repertoire; same-patient tumors shared about 0.1 to 0.8.

Clones were read by immunoSEQ multiplex PCR, and TCRdb kept only the in-frame ones, dropping some. The data hold around 2,700 clones, with 70% to 75% observed a single time. Tumor samples were taken before definitive surgery or chemotherapy. The CDR3 contains 13 residues. Trimming pared 5 bases from V and 2 bases from J, leaving 9 bases between. The germline gives CDR1 LGHNA, CDR2 YSLEER. This TCR was sampled from a human donor with high-grade serous ovarian cancer. Sequencing input: tumor tissue. The J gene is TRBJ1-1, the V gene TRBV4-3, with no clear D. The CDR3 nucleotides read TGCGCCAGCAGCGACGGGTCTAACACTGAAGCTTTCTTT. It specifies CASSDGSNTEAFF.